The entry that follows covers one TCR beta chain sequence. Method: immunoSEQ multiplex PCR; TCRdb's copy keeps in-frame clones and lacks some. Of approximately 110,000 clones in the sample, roughly four fifths were seen once. The CDR3 loop spans 13 amino acids. V shed 4 bases and J shed 9 bases, with 10 bases lying between them. In germline, CDR1 is LNHDA, CDR2 SQIVND (reference sequence). The data were obtained in a study of blood T cell repertoires in COVID-19. On the study more broadly: Samples came from the United States, Italy and Spain, spanning acute and convalescent COVID-19. T cells, B-cell-depleted T cells, or PBMCs supplied cDNA or gDNA.

Sequencing used peripheral blood. The source is a woman aged 80 or older with acute or convalescent COVID-19. The chain recombines TRBV19 with TRBJ1-6; D unclear. The CDR3 spells CASSTERGSPLHF. CDR3 bases: TGTGCCAGTAGTACTGAAAGAGGTTCACCCCTCCACTTT.